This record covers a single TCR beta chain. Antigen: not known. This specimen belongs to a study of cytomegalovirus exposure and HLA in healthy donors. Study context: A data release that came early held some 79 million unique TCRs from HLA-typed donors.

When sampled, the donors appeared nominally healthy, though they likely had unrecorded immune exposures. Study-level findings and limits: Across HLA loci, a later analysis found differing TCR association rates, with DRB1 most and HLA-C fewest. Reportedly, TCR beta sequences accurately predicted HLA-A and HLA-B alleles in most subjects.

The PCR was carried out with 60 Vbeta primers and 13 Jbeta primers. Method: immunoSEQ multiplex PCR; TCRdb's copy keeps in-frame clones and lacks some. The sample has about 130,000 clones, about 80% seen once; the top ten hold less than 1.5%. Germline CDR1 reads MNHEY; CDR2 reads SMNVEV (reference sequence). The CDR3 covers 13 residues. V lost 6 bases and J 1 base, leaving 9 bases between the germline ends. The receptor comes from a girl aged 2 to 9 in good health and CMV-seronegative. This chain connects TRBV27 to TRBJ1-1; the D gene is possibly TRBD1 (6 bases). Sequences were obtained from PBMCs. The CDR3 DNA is TGTGCCAGCAGGAAGACAGGGAACACTGAAGCTTTCTTT. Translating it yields CASRKTGNTEAFF.